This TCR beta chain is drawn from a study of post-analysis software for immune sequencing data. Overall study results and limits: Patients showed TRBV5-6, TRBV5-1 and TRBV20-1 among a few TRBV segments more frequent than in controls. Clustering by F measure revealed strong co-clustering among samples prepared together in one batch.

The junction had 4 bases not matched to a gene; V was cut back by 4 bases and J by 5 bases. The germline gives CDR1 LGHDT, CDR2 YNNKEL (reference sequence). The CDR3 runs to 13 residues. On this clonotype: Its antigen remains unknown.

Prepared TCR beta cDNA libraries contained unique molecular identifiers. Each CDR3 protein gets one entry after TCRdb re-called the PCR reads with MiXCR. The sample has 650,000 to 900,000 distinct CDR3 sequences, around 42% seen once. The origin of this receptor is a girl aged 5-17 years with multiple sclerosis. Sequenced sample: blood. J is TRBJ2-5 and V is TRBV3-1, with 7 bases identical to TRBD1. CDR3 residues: CASSPRGYETQYF. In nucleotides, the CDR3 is TGTGCCAGCAGCCCCAGGGGGTACGAGACCCAGTACTTC.